The 15 T cell receptor beta chains given below trace back to one sample, sequenced in a study of shared clonotypes between healthy human individuals (TCRdb year 2020). Library prep was done by the immunoSEQ multiplex PCR assay. Drawn from immuneACCESS, this table holds only the in-frame rearrangements with V and J called that TCRdb kept. Clones are partly lost; checked studies trace under half to an unresolved V gene and leave the rest unexplained. The sample table records 2 million to 2.5 million clones; just under 95% of these occur just once. Clones ranked in the top ten supply 0.3% to 0.45% of the sample. Source material: naive CD4+ T cells from PBMCs. The cell subset or site label here, explained by the study, means: CD45RA+ positively selected. These receptors all come from a man aged 18 to 29 in good health. Some clones in this sample may be carry-over from other donors' samples.

The chain uses TRBV5-4 and TRBJ2-7; TRBD2 matches at 9 bases. This CDR3 region has 17 residues. The trim removed 4 bases at V and 6 bases at J, leaving 17 bases unmatched. Germline CDR1 reads SGHNT; CDR2 reads YYREEE (reference sequence). CDR3 sequence: CASSPGPSMREGREQYF. In nucleotides, the CDR3 is TGTGCCAGCAGCCCGGGGCCTTCTATGCGGGAGGGCCGCGAGCAGTACTTC.

The chain joins TRBV27 to TRBJ1-3; weak D call: TRBD1 (6 bases). Trimming stripped 0 bases from V and 2 bases from J, with 8 bases between. The CDR3 runs to 15 residues. Germline V gene sequence: CDR1 MNHEY, CDR2 SMNVEV (reference sequence). The CDR3 nucleotides are TGTGCCAGCAGTTTATCTACAGGGCCTGGAAACACCATATATTTT. Translation: CASSLSTGPGNTIYF.

CDR3 amino acids: CASSLPGRGLEQYF. CDR3 sequence (DNA): TGTGCCAGCAGCTTGCCCGGGAGGGGACTCGAGCAGTACTTC. The chain links TRBV5-4 to TRBJ2-7; 8 bases agree with TRBD2. CDR3 length: 14 residues. The V gene end was trimmed by 1 base and the J gene end by 6 bases; junction bases not matched to a gene: 6. The germline CDR1 and CDR2 sequences are SGHNT and YYREEE (reference sequence).

The gene calls are TRBV7-2 and TRBJ2-2; D uncertain. Trimming stripped 3 bases from V and 4 bases from J, with 9 bases between. In germline, CDR1 is SGHTA, CDR2 FQGNSA. This CDR3 has 14 amino acids. DNA for the CDR3: TGTGCCAGCAGCTTTTACGGACGCACCGGGGAGCTGTTTTTT. Protein sequence: CASSFYGRTGELFF.

CDR3 region: CASKVQQGYTGELFF. DNA of the CDR3: TGCGCCAGCAAGGTACAACAGGGATACACCGGGGAGCTGTTTTTT. The chain employs TRBV5-1 and TRBJ2-2, with D perhaps TRBD1 (6 bases). Trimming pared 6 bases from V and 3 bases from J, leaving 15 bases between. This CDR3 spans 15 amino acids. Germline CDR1 and CDR2: SGHRS and YFSETQ.

This CDR3 reads CAWGKGGTDTQYF. CDR3 in DNA: TGTGCCTGGGGGAAAGGGGGCACAGATACGCAGTATTTT. The rearrangement uses TRBV30 and TRBJ2-3, with D possibly matching TRBD1 (5 bases). The germline V gene has CDR1 GTSNPN and CDR2 SVGIG (reference sequence). V lost 5 bases and J lost 1, with 10 bases in between. This CDR3 is 13 amino acids long.

This clone was recorded only once. J is TRBJ2-7 and V is TRBV5-1, with D unresolved. Germline-derived CDR1 and CDR2 are SGHRS and YFSETQ. Trimming stripped 3 bases from V and 3 bases from J, with 13 bases between. This CDR3 has 14 amino acids. CDR3 DNA sequence: TGCGCCAGCAGCTCCCGGACGACGAACTACGAGCAGTACTTC. Residues: CASSSRTTNYEQYF.

Written as DNA, the CDR3 is TGTGCCAGCGGGGGGGCACCCTACGAGCAGTACTTC. This encodes CASGGAPYEQYF. V is TRBV6-6 and J is TRBJ2-7, with D possibly matching TRBD2 (7 bases). The CDR3 is 12 residues long. With 8 bases removed from V and 2 bases from J, the gap between germline ends came to 10 bases. Germline V gene sequence: CDR1 MNHNY, CDR2 SVGAGI (reference sequence).

This chain joins TRBV19 and TRBJ2-5; 11 positions match TRBD2. The germline V gene has CDR1 LNHDA and CDR2 SQIVND (reference sequence). The trim removed 4 bases at V and 5 bases at J, leaving 9 bases unmatched. The CDR3 totals 16 residues. The CDR3 is CASSRASGRLRETQYF. The CDR3 DNA sequence: TGTGCCAGTAGTAGGGCTAGCGGGAGGCTCCGGGAGACCCAGTACTTC.

The V call is TRBV7-9, the J call TRBJ2-3; no clear D gene. Germline loops: CDR1 SEHNR, CDR2 FQNEAQ (reference sequence). The CDR3 is 12 amino acids. Trimming left V 1 base short and J 5 bases short, with 4 bases between. CDR3 bases: TGTGCCAGCAGCTTAGGAGTAGATACGCAGTATTTT. Amino acid sequence: CASSLGVDTQYF.

The chain has TRBV5-1 and TRBJ2-5; 10 bases agree with TRBD2. The assigned J gene may be wrong: the sequence end matches TRBJ2-7 better. Per germline, CDR1 SGHRS and CDR2 YFSETQ. This CDR3 region has 14 residues. The CDR3 loop reads CASSLSSGSAEQYF. CDR3 in DNA: TGCGCCAGCAGCTTATCTAGCGGGAGTGCCGAGCAGTACTTC.

J is TRBJ2-2 and V is TRBV15; 7 bases agree with TRBD1. The CDR3 covers 18 residues. CDR1 and CDR2 from the germline V gene are LNHNV and YYDKDF (reference sequence). V shed 0 bases and J 7 bases; nucleotides not matched to a gene: 14. CDR3 in DNA: TGTGCCACCAGCAGAGATCGTGACGCGACAGGGTACATCGGGGAGCTGTTTTTT. It is translated as CATSRDRDATGYIGELFF. Filled out from reference TRBV15 and TRBJ2-2, the complete variable domain reads DAMVIQNPRYQVTQFGKPVTLSCSQTLNHNVMYWYQQKSSQAPKLLFHYYDKDFNNEADTPDNFQSRRPNTSFCFLDIRSPGLGDTAMYLCATSRDRDATGYIGELFFGEGSRLTVL.

V usage is TRBV18 and J usage is TRBJ2-3; either TRBD1 or TRBD2 may supply D (5 bases each). Germline CDR1 and CDR2: KGHSH and LQKENI. Trimming took off 2 bases at V and 5 bases at J, with 11 bases between the two ends. The CDR3 loop spans 14 amino acids. The CDR3 here is CASSPTIGGDTQYF. Written as DNA, the CDR3 is TGTGCCAGCTCACCAACCATTGGGGGAGATACGCAGTATTTT.

The chain recombines TRBV9 with TRBJ2-3; TRBD2 matches at 7 bases. Germline CDR1 is SGDLS and CDR2 is YYNGEE. CDR3 size: 14 residues. The junction had 4 bases not matched to a gene; V was cut back by 5 bases and J by 1 base. CDR3 nucleotides: TGTGCCAGCAGACGACTAGCTGGCACAGATACGCAGTATTTT. Translation gives CASRRLAGTDTQYF.

This chain uses TRBV18 with TRBJ1-2; 10 nucleotides match TRBD1. V shed 3 bases and J 4 bases; nucleotides not matched to a gene: 5. Germline values: CDR1 KGHSH, CDR2 LQKENI. There are 15 residues in the CDR3. DNA for the CDR3: TGTGCCAGCTCACCTTCCGGGACAGGGGTCTATGGCTACACCTTC. It codes for CASSPSGTGVYGYTF.